The 10 T cell receptor beta chains in this list originate from one sample, sequenced in a study of CD8 T cells in ankylosing spondylitis. Study-wide points: In ankylosing spondylitis blood, a motif of roughly eight highly homologous TCR beta variants appeared characteristic.

These TCRs are of unknown antigen specificity. Each CDR3 protein is one row after TCRdb ran MiXCR on the 5' RACE reads. The table includes fewer than 250,000 distinct CDR3 sequences, roughly 18% detected once. The sequenced sample consisted of blood, either unsorted or a sorted T cell fraction (not recorded which). Receptors were obtained from a male donor with ankylosing spondylitis.

The chain joins TRBV27 to TRBJ1-1; D call uncertain. Per germline, CDR1 MNHEY and CDR2 SMNVEV (reference sequence). Trimming stripped 0 bases from V and 5 bases from J, with 13 bases between. The length of the CDR3 is 15 residues. The CDR3 sequence is CASSLSKDLGTEAFF. Here the CDR3 DNA reads TGTGCCAGCAGTTTATCGAAGGATTTGGGGACTGAAGCTTTCTTT.

This clonotype was observed a handful of times. V usage is TRBV12-3 or TRBV12-4 and J usage is TRBJ2-1, with TRBD2 matching over 8 bases. The length of the CDR3 is 18 residues. Trimming cost V 4 bases and J 2 bases; bases outside gene matches: 13. The DNA of the CDR3 is TGTGCCAGCAGTTCGGCCCCACCCCTAGCGGGCCCCTACAATGAGCAGTTCTTC. This codes for CASSSAPPLAGPYNEQFF.

The chain uses TRBV12-3 or TRBV12-4 and TRBJ1-2; D unresolved. Trimming took 6 bases from V and 5 from J, leaving 7 bases between them. The CDR3 runs to 11 residues. For the CDR3, the DNA is TGTGCCAGCAGCTGGAGTTATGGCTACACCTTC. This sequence encodes CASSWSYGYTF.

This clonotype was counted only a few times. V is TRBV9 and J is TRBJ1-1; D may be TRBD1 (5 bases). In germline, CDR1 is SGDLS, CDR2 YYNGEE. V was clipped by 0 bases and J by 0 bases, with 12 bases between them. The CDR3 sequence is 16 residues long. The CDR3 DNA reads TGTGCCAGCAGCGTAGGAGGGGAGGGGATGAACACTGAAGCTTTCTTT. The encoded protein is CASSVGGEGMNTEAFF.

CDR3 DNA sequence: TGCAGTGCTGGGGGGGACAGCATCTACGAGCAGTACTTC. Its protein is CSAGGDSIYEQYF. J is TRBJ2-7 and V is TRBV20-1; D may match TRBD1 or TRBD2 (7 bases each). The CDR3 length is 13 residues. CDR1 and CDR2 (germline): DFQATT, SNEGSKA (reference sequence). Trimming took 5 bases from V and 3 from J, leaving 14 bases between them.

A few counts support this clonotype. CDR3 protein: CASSTQGYLNTEAFF. Here the CDR3 DNA reads TGTGCCAGTAGTACACAGGGATACTTGAACACTGAAGCTTTCTTT. The genes are TRBV19 and TRBJ1-1; possibly TRBD1 for D (6 bases). With 4 bases removed from V and 0 bases from J, the gap between germline ends came to 12 bases. Germline values: CDR1 LNHDA, CDR2 SQIVND (reference sequence). This CDR3 region has 15 residues. The full variable domain, its missing parts supplied by reference TRBV19 and TRBJ1-1, is DGGITQSPKYLFRKEGQNVTLSCEQNLNHDAMYWYRQDPGQGLRLIYYSQIVNDFQKGDIAEGYSVSREKKESFPLTVTSAQKNPTAFYLCASSTQGYLNTEAFFGQGTRLTVV.

This clonotype was observed a handful of times. The CDR3: CASSPLWPSGDNEQFF. The CDR3 bases are TGTGCCAGCAGCCCCCTCTGGCCTAGCGGGGACAATGAGCAGTTCTTC. The chain is built from TRBV11-2 and TRBJ2-1; 9 nucleotides agree with TRBD2. V lost 5 bases to trimming and J lost 5 bases; unmatched junction nucleotides: 10. CDR1 is SGHAT, CDR2 FQNNGV, per germline. CDR3 length: 16 residues.

There are many counts of this clonotype. The chain carries TRBV6-5 and TRBJ2-2; D remains unclear. Trimming took off 4 bases at V and 2 bases at J, with 2 bases between the two ends. The CDR3 covers 12 residues. Germline CDR1 reads MNHEY; CDR2 reads SVGAGI. CDR3 loop: CASSSNTGELFF. In nucleotides, the CDR3 is TGTGCCAGCAGTTCTAACACCGGGGAGCTGTTTTTT.

Ten or more counts support this clonotype. CDR3 nucleotides: TGTGCCATCACCGGACAGGGCGAGGGCAATGAGCAGTTCTTC. The encoded protein is CAITGQGEGNEQFF. The rearrangement links TRBV10-3 to TRBJ2-1, with TRBD1 identical over 8 bases. The length of the CDR3 is 14 residues. V shed 7 bases and J 6 bases; nucleotides not matched to a gene: 8. Germline lookup yields CDR1 ENHRY and CDR2 SYGVKD.

This clonotype was counted a few times. The chain has TRBV7-9 and TRBJ1-1; 7 positions match TRBD1. Germline CDR1 and CDR2: SEHNR and FQNEAQ (reference sequence). J was trimmed by 5 bases and V by 5 bases; bases with no gene match: 8. This CDR3 has 14 residues. This chain's CDR3 is CASSPWDSRTEAFF. The CDR3 DNA is TGTGCCAGCAGCCCATGGGACAGTCGAACTGAAGCTTTCTTT.